The 9 T cell receptor beta chains below were found in one sample sequenced in a study of blood T cell repertoires in COVID-19 (dated by TCRdb to the early 2020s). Libraries were built with the immunoSEQ multiplex PCR assay. TCRdb took this table from immuneACCESS and kept in-frame rearrangements with V and J called. Such tables lack part of the clones; where checked against another copy, unresolved V genes explain under half of the gap, and the rest is unexplained. The sample yields about half a million clones; approximately 89% were counted once. The biggest ten clones account for over 0.7% of the sample. The specimen was peripheral blood. The receptors were gathered from a man aged 18 to 35 with COVID-19, enrolled during active disease.

This chain links TRBV4-2 with TRBJ1-4; 9 positions agree with TRBD1. The CDR3 totals 18 residues. Trimming at V came to 1 base and at J to 7 bases, leaving 13 bases not matched to a gene. CDR1 and CDR2 from the germline V gene are LGHNA and YNFKEQ. CDR3 amino acids: CASSQVNVGQGIGEKLFF. CDR3 coding DNA: TGTGCCAGCAGCCAAGTGAACGTGGGACAGGGTATCGGTGAAAAACTGTTTTTT.

This chain connects TRBV10-1 to TRBJ2-3, with a possible D match to TRBD1 (5 bases). V lost 4 bases and J 2 bases, leaving 10 bases between the germline ends. The CDR3 runs 14 residues. Looked up from germline, CDR1 is WNHNN and CDR2 is SYGVQD (reference sequence). The CDR3 bases are TGCGCCAGCAGTGTACAGGAATCCACAGATACGCAGTATTTT. The encoded protein is CASSVQESTDTQYF.

The CDR3 sequence is CASSYSWDIGTELFF. The CDR3 bases are TGTGCCAGCAGTTACTCCTGGGACATCGGTACAGAACTGTTTTTT. The chain is built from TRBV6-5 and TRBJ1-4; weak D call: TRBD1 (6 bases). The CDR3 spans 15 residues. V lost 0 bases and J 12 bases, leaving 17 bases between the germline ends. CDR1 is MNHEY, CDR2 SVGAGI, per germline.

With respect to this clone: Other DNA sequences in this sample translate to the same CDR3. The rearrangement uses TRBV20-1 and TRBJ2-7; no reliable D call. The germline V and J ends were trimmed by 4 bases and 2 bases, with 6 bases remaining between them. The CDR3 is 11 residues long. Germline V CDR1 and CDR2: DFQATT, SNEGSKA (reference sequence). The CDR3 is CSATPAYEQYF. The CDR3 bases are TGCAGTGCTACACCAGCCTACGAGCAGTACTTC.

The chain couples TRBV20-1 to TRBJ2-7, with a tentative D call TRBD1 (5 bases). The V gene's germline CDR1 is DFQATT and CDR2 SNEGSKA (reference sequence). The CDR3 covers 14 residues. The ends were cut back, 3 bases at V and 2 bases at J, with 14 bases in the middle. CDR3 bases: TGCAGTGCTAGTGATTTTTCAGGGACCTACGAGCAGTACTTC. This gives the protein CSASDFSGTYEQYF.

The CDR3 spells CSASAGLDTEAFF. CDR3 in DNA: TGCAGTGCTAGTGCAGGGTTGGACACTGAAGCTTTCTTT. This chain links TRBV20-1 with TRBJ1-1; D is possibly TRBD1 (5 bases). Between the trimmed V and J ends, which lost 3 bases and 3 bases, there was a span of 11 bases. This CDR3 has 13 residues. CDR1 DFQATT and CDR2 SNEGSKA come from the germline V gene (reference sequence).

V and J are TRBV15 and TRBJ2-5, with 10 nucleotides matching TRBD2. Trimming at V came to 0 bases and at J to 5 bases, leaving 9 bases not matched to a gene. Germline V CDR1 and CDR2: LNHNV, YYDKDF (reference sequence). The CDR3 is 17 amino acids. The CDR3 reads CATSRDKAGGQGETQYF. CDR3 in DNA: TGTGCCACCAGCAGAGATAAAGCGGGGGGGCAAGGGGAGACCCAGTACTTC.

The chain combines TRBV18 with TRBJ2-3; the D is unclear. V was trimmed by 3 bases and J by 0 bases, leaving 7 bases between them. The CDR3 spans 14 residues. Germline V gives CDR1 KGHSH, CDR2 LQKENI. CDR3 bases: TGTGCCAGCTCACCCTTTACTAGCACAGATACGCAGTATTTT. Protein product: CASSPFTSTDTQYF.

V gene TRBV29-1 combines with J gene TRBJ2-1; D may be TRBD2 (7 bases). The CDR3 totals 15 residues. CDR1 is SQVTM, CDR2 ANQGSEA, per germline. Trimming took 3 bases from V and 0 from J, leaving 12 bases between them. The DNA of the CDR3 is TGCAGCGTTGACGGGGGGCTTAGCTCCTACAATGAGCAGTTCTTC. It translates to CSVDGGLSSYNEQFF.